The source of this T cell receptor beta chain is a study of blood T cells in healthy people across ages. This CDR3 is built from 13 residues. The V end lost 3 bases, the J end lost 7 bases, and 12 bases lay between the germline ends. CDR1 SGHTA and CDR2 FQGTGA come from the germline V gene. A word on this clonotype: The antigen is undetermined.

Findings and limits, study-wide: A roughly linear fall in TCR beta diversity per million T cells was seen with increasing age. Higher diversity and more naive CD4+ cells were features of long-lived donors, compared to aged donors.

Primers used in a second PCR of about 7 to 12 cycles were a sample-barcoded 5' primer and a J-beta primer mix. TCRdb ran MiXCR on the 5' RACE reads and lists one entry per CDR3 protein. Of around 1,800,000 distinct CDR3 sequences in the sample, roughly 43% were seen once. This receptor was taken from a human donor in good health. J is TRBJ1-1 and V is TRBV7-3; no clear D. The sample taken for sequencing was blood. CDR3 nucleotide sequence: TGTGCCAGCAGCTTCACTACAGCGGGTGAAGCTTTCTTT. It translates to CASSFTTAGEAFF.